This T cell receptor beta chain was sequenced in a study of blood T cells in healthy people across ages. Turning to the study itself: Per two T cells, about one barcoded beta molecule was captured through template switching. General study points: It was not known whether donors were CMV positive (a possible confounder of expanded clonotype changes). In long-lived donors, naive CD4+ cell counts and diversity exceeded those of aged donors.

The use of a sample-barcoded 5' primer and a J-beta primer mix characterized a second PCR of roughly 6 to 11 cycles. TCRdb reprocessed the 5' RACE reads via MiXCR and lists one record per CDR3 protein. The sample lists 550,000 to 600,000 distinct CDR3 sequences; 25% to 30% were seen once. The table lists this clonotype with a few counts. Its antigen is currently unknown. V dropped 4 bases and J dropped 0; count of bases not matched to a gene: 3. The CDR3 spans 14 residues. Germline V lookup: CDR1 SQVTM, CDR2 ANQGSEA. Sample: blood. The source of this sequence is a woman aged 65 to 85 in good health. This chain connects TRBV29-1 to TRBJ2-7; 10 positions match TRBD1. CDR3 in amino acids: CSVGRTGGSYEQYF. CDR3 DNA sequence: TGCAGCGTTGGCAGGACAGGGGGCTCCTACGAGCAGTACTTC.